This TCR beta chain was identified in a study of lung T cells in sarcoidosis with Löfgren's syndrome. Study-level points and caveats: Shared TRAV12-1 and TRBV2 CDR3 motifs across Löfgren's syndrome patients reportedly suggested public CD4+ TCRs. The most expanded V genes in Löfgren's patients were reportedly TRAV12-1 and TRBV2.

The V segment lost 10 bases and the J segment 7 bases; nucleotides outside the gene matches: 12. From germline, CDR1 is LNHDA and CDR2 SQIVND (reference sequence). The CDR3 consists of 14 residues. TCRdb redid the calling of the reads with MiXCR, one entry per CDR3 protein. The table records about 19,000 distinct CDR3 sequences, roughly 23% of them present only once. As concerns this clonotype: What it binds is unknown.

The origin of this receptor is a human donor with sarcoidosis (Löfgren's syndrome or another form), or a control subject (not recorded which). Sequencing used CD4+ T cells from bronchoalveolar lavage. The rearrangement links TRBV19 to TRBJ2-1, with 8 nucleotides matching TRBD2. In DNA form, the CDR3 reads TGTGCCACCGCGATTAGCGGGACGGCGAATGAGCAGTTCTTC. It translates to CATAISGTANEQFF. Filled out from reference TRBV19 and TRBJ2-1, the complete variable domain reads DGGITQSPKYLFRKEGQNVTLSCEQNLNHDAMYWYRQDPGQGLRLIYYSQIVNDFQKGDIAEGYSVSREKKESFPLTVTSAQKNPTAFYLCATAISGTANEQFFGPGTRLTVL.